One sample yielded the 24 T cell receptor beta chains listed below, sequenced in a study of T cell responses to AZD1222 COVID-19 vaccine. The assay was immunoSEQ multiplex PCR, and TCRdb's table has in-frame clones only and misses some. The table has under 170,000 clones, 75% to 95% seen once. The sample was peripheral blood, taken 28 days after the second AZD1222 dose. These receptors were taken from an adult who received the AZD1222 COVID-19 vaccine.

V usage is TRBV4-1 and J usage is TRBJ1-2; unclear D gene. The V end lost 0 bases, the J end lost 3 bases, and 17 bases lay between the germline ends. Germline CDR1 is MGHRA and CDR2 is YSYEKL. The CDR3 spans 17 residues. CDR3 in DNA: TGCGCCAGCAGCCAAGAAGGTTTAACCCTGGCAGACTATGGCTACACCTTC. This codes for CASSQEGLTLADYGYTF.

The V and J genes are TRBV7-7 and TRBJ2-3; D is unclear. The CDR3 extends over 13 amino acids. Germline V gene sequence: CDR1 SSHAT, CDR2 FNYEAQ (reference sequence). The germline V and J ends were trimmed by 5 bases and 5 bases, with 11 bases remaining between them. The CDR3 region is CASSPPGEDTQYF. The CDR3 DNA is TGTGCCAGCAGCCCCCCCGGAGAAGATACGCAGTATTTT.

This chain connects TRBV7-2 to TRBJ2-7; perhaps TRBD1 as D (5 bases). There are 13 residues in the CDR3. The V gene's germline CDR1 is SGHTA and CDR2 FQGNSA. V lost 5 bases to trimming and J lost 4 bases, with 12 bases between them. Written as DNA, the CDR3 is TGTGCCAGCAGCCCAAGGGGCGGATACGAGCAGTACTTC. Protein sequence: CASSPRGGYEQYF.

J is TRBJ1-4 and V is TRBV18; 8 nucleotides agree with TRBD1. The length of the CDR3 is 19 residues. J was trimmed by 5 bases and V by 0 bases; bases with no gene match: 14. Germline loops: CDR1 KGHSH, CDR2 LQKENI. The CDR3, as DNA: TGTGCCAGCTCACCACCTCCGGGACAGGCTACCCGGGGCAATGAAAAACTGTTTTTT. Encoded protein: CASSPPPGQATRGNEKLFF.

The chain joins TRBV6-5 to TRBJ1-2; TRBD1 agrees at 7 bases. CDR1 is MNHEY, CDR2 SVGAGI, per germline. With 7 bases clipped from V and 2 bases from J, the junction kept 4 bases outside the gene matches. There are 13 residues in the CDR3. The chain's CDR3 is CASTADRNYGYTF. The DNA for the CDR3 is TGTGCCAGCACCGCGGACAGGAACTATGGCTACACCTTC.

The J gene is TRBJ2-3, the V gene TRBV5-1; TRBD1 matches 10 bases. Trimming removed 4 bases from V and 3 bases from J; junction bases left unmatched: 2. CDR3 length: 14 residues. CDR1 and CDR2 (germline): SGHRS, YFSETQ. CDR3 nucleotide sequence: TGCGCCAGCAGCCGGGACAGGGGAACAGATACGCAGTATTTT. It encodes CASSRDRGTDTQYF.

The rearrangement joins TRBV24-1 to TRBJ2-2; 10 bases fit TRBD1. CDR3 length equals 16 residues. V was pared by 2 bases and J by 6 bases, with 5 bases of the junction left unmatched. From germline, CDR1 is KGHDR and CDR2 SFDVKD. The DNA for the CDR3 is TGTGCCACCAGTGATTCCGGGACAGGGGTTTCCGGGGAGCTGTTTTTT. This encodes CATSDSGTGVSGELFF.

CDR3 sequence (DNA): TGTGCCAGCAGCGGAGGGACAGCAAAACTGTTTTTT. Translation gives CASSGGTAKLFF. This rearrangement joins TRBV7-8 to TRBJ1-4, with TRBD1 matching 7 bases. The V gene end was trimmed by 5 bases and the J gene end by 10 bases; junction bases not matched to a gene: 4. Germline CDR1 SGHVS, CDR2 FQNEAQ. The CDR3 loop spans 12 amino acids.

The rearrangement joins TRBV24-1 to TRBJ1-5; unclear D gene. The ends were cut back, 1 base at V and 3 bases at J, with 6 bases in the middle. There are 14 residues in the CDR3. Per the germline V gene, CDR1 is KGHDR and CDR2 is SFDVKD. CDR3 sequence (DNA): TGTGCCACCAGTGATTTTCAGGTCAATCAGCCCCAGCATTTT. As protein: CATSDFQVNQPQHF.

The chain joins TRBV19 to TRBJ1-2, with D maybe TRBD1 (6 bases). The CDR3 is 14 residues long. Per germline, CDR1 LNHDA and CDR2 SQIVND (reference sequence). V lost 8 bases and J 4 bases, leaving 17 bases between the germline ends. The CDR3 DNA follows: TGTGCCAGTCGTCCACCAGGGGCCAGCTATGGCTACACCTTC. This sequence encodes CASRPPGASYGYTF.

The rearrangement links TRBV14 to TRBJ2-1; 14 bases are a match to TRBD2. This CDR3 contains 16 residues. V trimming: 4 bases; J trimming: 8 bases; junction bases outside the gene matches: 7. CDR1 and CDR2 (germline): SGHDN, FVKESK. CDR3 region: CASSRGTSGSVYEQFF. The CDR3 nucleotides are TGTGCCAGCAGCCGCGGGACTAGCGGGAGTGTATATGAGCAGTTCTTC. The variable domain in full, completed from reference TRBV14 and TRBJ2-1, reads EAGVTQFPSHSVIEKGQTVTLRCDPISGHDNLYWYRRVMGKEIKFLLHFVKESKQDESGMPNNRFLAERTGGTYSTLKVQPAELEDSGVYFCASSRGTSGSVYEQFFGPGTRLTVL.

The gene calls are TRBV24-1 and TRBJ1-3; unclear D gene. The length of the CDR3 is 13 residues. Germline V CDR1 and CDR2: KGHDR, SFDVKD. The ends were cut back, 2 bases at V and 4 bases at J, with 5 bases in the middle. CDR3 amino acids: CATSDSGGNTIYF. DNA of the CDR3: TGTGCCACCAGTGATTCGGGCGGAAACACCATATATTTT.

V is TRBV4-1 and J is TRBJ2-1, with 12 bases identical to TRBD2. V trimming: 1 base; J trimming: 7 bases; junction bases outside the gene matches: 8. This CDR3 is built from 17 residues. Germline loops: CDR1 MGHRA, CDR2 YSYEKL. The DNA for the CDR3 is TGCGCCAGCAGCCAAGGTCTAGCGGGAGGGTCGGGGAATGAGCAGTTCTTC. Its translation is CASSQGLAGGSGNEQFF.

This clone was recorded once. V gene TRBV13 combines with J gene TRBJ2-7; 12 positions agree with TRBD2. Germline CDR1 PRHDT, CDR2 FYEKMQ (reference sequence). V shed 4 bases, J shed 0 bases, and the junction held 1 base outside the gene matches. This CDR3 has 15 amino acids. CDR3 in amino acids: CASSSTSGSSYEQYF. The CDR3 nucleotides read TGTGCCAGCAGCTCGACTAGCGGGAGCTCCTACGAGCAGTACTTC.

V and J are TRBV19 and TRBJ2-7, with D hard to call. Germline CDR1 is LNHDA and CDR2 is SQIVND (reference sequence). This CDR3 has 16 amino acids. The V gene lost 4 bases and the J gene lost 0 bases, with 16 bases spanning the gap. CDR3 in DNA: TGTGCCAGTAGTACCTCTGGGTTGCGGTCCTCCTACGAGCAGTACTTC. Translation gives CASSTSGLRSSYEQYF.

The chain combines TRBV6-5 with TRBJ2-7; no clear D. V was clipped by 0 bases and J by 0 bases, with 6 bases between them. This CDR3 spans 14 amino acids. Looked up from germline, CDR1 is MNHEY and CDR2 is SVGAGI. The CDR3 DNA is TGTGCCAGCAGTTACTCTAGGCCCTCCTACGAGCAGTACTTC. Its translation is CASSYSRPSYEQYF.

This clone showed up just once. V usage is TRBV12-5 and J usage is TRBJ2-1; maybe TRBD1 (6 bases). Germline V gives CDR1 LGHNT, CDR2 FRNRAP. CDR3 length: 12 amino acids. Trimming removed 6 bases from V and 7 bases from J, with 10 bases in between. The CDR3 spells CASGPTGNEQFF. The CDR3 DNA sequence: TGTGCTAGTGGGCCGACAGGAAATGAGCAGTTCTTC.

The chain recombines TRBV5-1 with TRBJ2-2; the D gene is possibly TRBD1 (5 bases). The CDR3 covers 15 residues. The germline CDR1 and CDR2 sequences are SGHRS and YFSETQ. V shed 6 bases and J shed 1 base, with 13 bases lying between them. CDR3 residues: CASNLEGVNTGELFF. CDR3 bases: TGCGCCAGCAATCTTGAAGGGGTGAACACCGGGGAGCTGTTTTTT.

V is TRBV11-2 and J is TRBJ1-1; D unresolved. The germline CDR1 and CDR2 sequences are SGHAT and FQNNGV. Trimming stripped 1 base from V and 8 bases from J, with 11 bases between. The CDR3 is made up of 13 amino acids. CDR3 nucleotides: TGTGCCAGCAGCTTAGTGTCTGTTGCCGAAGCTTTCTTT. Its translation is CASSLVSVAEAFF.

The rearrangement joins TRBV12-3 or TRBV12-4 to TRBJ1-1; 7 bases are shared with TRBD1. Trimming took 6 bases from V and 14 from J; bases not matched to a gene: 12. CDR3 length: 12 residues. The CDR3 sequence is CASSLGTEKEFF. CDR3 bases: TGTGCCAGCAGCCTAGGGACAGAGAAGGAGTTCTTT.

CDR3 in DNA: TGTGCCAGTAGTATCCTCGGGGTAGCGGGAGAAAGCGAGCAGTACTTC. Amino acids: CASSILGVAGESEQYF. This rearrangement joins TRBV19 to TRBJ2-7, with TRBD2 matching over 9 bases. The CDR3 extends over 16 amino acids. The trim removed 3 bases at V and 6 bases at J, leaving 12 bases unmatched. Germline assignment: CDR1 LNHDA and CDR2 SQIVND (reference sequence).

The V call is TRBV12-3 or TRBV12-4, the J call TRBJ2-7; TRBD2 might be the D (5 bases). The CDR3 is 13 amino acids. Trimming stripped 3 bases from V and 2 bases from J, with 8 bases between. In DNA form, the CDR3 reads TGTGCCAGCAGTTTGGGGAGCCCCTACGAGCAGTACTTC. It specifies CASSLGSPYEQYF.

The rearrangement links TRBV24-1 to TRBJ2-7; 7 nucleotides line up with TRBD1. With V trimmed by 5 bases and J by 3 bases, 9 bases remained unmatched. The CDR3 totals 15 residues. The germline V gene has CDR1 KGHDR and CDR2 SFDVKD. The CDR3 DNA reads TGTGCCACCAGTGGGGTTAGGGGGCTCAACTACGAGCAGTACTTC. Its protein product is CATSGVRGLNYEQYF.

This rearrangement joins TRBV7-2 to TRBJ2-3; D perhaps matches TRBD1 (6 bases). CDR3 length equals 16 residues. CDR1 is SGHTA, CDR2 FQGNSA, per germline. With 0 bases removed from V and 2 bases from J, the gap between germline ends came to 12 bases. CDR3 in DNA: TGTGCCAGCAGCTTAGCGCGCGGACAGCCCACAGATACGCAGTATTTT. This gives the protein CASSLARGQPTDTQYF.